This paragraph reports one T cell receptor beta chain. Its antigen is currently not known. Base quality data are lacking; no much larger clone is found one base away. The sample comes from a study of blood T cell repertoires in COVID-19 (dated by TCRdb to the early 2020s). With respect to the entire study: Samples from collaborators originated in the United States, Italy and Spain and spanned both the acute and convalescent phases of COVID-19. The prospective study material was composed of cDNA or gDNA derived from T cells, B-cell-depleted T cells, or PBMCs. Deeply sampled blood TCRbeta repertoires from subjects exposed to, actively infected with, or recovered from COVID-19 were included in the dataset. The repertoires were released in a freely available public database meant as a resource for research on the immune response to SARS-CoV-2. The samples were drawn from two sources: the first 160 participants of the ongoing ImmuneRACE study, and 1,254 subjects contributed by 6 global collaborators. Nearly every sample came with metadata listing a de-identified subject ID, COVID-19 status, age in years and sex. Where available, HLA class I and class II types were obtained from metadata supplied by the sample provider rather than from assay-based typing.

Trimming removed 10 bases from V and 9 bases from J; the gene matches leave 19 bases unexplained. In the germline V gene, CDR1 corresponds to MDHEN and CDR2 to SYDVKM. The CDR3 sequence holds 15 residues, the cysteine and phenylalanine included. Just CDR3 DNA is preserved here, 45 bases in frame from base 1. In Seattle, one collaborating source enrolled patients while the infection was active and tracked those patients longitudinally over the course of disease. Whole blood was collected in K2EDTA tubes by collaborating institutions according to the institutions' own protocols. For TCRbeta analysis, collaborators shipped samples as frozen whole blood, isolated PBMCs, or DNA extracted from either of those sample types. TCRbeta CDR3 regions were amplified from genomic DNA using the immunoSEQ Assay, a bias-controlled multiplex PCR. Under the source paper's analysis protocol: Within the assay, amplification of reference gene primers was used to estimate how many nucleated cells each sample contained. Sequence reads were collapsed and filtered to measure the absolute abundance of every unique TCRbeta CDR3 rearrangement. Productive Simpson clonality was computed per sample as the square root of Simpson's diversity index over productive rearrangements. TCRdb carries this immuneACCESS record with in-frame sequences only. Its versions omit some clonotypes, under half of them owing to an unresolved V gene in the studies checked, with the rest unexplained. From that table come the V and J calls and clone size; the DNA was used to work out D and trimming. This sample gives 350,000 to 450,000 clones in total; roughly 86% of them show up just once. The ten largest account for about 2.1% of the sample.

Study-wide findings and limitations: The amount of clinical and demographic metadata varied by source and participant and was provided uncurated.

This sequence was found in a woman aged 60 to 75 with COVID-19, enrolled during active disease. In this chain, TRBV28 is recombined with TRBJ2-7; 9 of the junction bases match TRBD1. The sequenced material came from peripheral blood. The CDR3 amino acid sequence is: CATYPGTGRATGQYF. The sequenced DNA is TGTGCCACCTACCCGGGGACAGGGAGAGCTACGGGGCAGTACTTC.